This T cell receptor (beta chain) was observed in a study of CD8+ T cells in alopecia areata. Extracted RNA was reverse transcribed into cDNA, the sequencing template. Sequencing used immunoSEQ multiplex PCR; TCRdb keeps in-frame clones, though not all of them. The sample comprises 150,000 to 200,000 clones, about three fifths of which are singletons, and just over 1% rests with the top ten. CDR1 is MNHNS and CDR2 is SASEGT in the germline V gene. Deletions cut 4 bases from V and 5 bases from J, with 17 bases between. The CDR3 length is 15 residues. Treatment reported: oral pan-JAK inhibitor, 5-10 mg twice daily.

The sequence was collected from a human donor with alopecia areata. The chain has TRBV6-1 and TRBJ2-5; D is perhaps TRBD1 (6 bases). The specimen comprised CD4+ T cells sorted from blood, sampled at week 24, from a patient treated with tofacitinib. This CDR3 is CASSARKQGWETQYF. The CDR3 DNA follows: TGTGCCAGCAGTGCCCGGAAACAGGGATGGGAGACCCAGTACTTC.